One and the same sample provided the 15 T cell receptor beta chains below, sequenced in a study of regulatory T cells in long-lasting Graves disease. Combining iRepertoire HTBI primers with Arm-PCR of CDR3 regions, the authors built TCR beta libraries. TCRdb re-called the multiplex PCR reads through MiXCR, storing one row per CDR3 protein. The data show hundreds of thousands of distinct CDR3 sequences, less than 25% seen once. This sample's time point: persistent/refractory GD, antithyroid drugs over 5 years with positive TRAb. From PBMCs, RNA was extracted and then used to make the TCR library. Sequencing used peripheral blood mononuclear cells (PBMCs), obtained when the disease was refractory, from a patient treated with antithyroid drugs. The receptors stem from a female donor with Graves disease.

In the case of this clonotype: Just one base apart from a much larger clone, this may be a read error. The chain is built from TRBV30 and TRBJ1-1; D is ambiguous. The V end was cut by 0 bases, the J end by 4 bases, with 9 bases between. CDR3 length: 13 residues. In germline, CDR1 is GTSNPN, CDR2 SVGIG (reference sequence). CDR3 coding DNA: TGTGCCTGGAGTGTACTCAGAAGCACTGAAGCTTTCTTT. Protein sequence: CAWSVLRSTEAFF.

This clonotype has ten or more counts. This sequence joins TRBV10-3 and TRBJ1-1, with D hard to call. Per the germline V gene, CDR1 is ENHRY and CDR2 is SYGVKD. V shed 9 bases and J shed 1 base, with 12 bases lying between them. The CDR3 loop spans 13 amino acids. The CDR3 DNA reads TGTGCCATTCAGCCCGAGCCGAACACTGAAGCTTTCTTT. It codes for CAIQPEPNTEAFF.

The sample holds a few counts of this clonotype. The CDR3: CASSQLLRNEQYF. The CDR3 DNA is TGTGCCAGCAGCCAGCTCTTGCGAAACGAGCAGTACTTC. The V and J genes are TRBV14 and TRBJ2-7, with D uncertain. The germline V gene encodes CDR1 SGHDN and CDR2 FVKESK. Trimming left V 3 bases short and J 5 bases short, with 11 bases between. This CDR3 has 13 amino acids.

For this clonotype: Just one base apart from a much larger clone, this may be a read error. The V gene is TRBV11-2, the J gene TRBJ2-5; unclear D gene. Germline V CDR1 and CDR2: SGHAT, FQNNGV. V shed 0 bases and J shed 0 bases, with 8 bases lying between them. This CDR3 has 15 amino acids. CDR3 sequence reads: CASSLEQNNQETQYF. CDR3 bases: TGTGCCAGCAGCTTAGAACAGAACAACCAAGAGACCCAGTACTTC.

The chain joins TRBV30 to TRBJ2-5; 9 bases are shared with TRBD1. The CDR3 length is 15 residues. The germline CDR1 and CDR2 sequences are GTSNPN and SVGIG (reference sequence). Trimming removed 1 base from V and 1 base from J; junction bases left unmatched: 4. The chain's CDR3 is CAWSDRDRVQETQYF. Here the CDR3 DNA reads TGTGCCTGGAGTGACCGGGACAGGGTCCAAGAGACCCAGTACTTC.

This clonotype was seen a single time. V and J are TRBV15 and TRBJ2-1, with 8 bases that match TRBD2. CDR3 length: 15 residues. Germline loops: CDR1 LNHNV, CDR2 YYDKDF (reference sequence). The V and J ends lost 0 bases and 10 bases, in that order; junction bases with no gene match: 8. The CDR3: CATSRDVLAALEQFF. The CDR3 coding sequence is TGTGCCACCAGCAGAGATGTACTAGCGGCCTTGGAGCAGTTCTTC.

The V and J genes are TRBV6-2 or TRBV6-3 and TRBJ1-1, with D uncertain. The germline V gene encodes CDR1 MNHEY and CDR2 SVGEGT. The CDR3 runs to 12 residues. V was clipped by 2 bases and J by 5 bases, with 6 bases between them. The CDR3 spells CASSYIQTEAFF. Here the CDR3 DNA reads TGTGCCAGCAGTTACATCCAGACTGAAGCTTTCTTT.

The gene calls are TRBV14 and TRBJ2-7; no clear D gene. Germline CDR1 and CDR2: SGHDN and FVKESK. The CDR3 length is 13 residues. The V gene lost 2 bases and the J gene lost 3 bases, with 8 bases spanning the gap. The CDR3 protein is CASSQSVDYEQYF. The CDR3, as DNA: TGTGCCAGCAGCCAATCCGTTGACTACGAGCAGTACTTC.

This chain links TRBV20-1 with TRBJ1-5, with 7 nucleotides matching TRBD1. The V gene's germline CDR1 is DFQATT and CDR2 SNEGSKA (reference sequence). The CDR3 totals 13 residues. Trimming took 1 base from V and 6 from J; bases not matched to a gene: 3. CDR3 residues: CSARAGGVQPQHF. The CDR3 coding sequence is TGCAGTGCTAGAGCAGGGGGGGTTCAGCCCCAGCATTTT.

In its sample, this clonotype was seen many times. The rearrangement joins TRBV12-5 to TRBJ1-1; 8 bases are a match to TRBD1. V shed 0 bases, J shed 0 bases, and the junction held 6 bases outside the gene matches. The CDR3 is 17 amino acids. Germline CDR1 and CDR2: LGHNT and FRNRAP. The CDR3 bases are TGTGCTAGTGGTTTGGTACTCAGGGGGCGCATGAACACTGAAGCTTTCTTT. It encodes CASGLVLRGRMNTEAFF.

V usage is TRBV28 and J usage is TRBJ2-3, with D unresolved. This CDR3 is 16 amino acids long. The germline V and J ends were trimmed by 1 base and 0 bases, with 11 bases remaining between them. Germline lookup yields CDR1 MDHEN and CDR2 SYDVKM. As DNA, the CDR3 is TGTGCCAGCAGTTTATTAGGTGGGATAAGCACAGATACGCAGTATTTT. This translates into CASSLLGGISTDTQYF.

There are many counts of this clonotype. The junction shows a germline mismatch at one end, possibly a read error. The genes are TRBV5-1 and TRBJ1-1; 7 nucleotides agree with TRBD1. Germline CDR1 and CDR2: SGHRS and YFSETQ. This CDR3 contains 14 residues. CDR3: CASSSGQQNTEAFF. The DNA of the CDR3 is TGTGCCAGCAGCTCGGGACAGCAGAACACTGAAGCTTTCTTT.

The chain combines TRBV6-1 with TRBJ2-7; TRBD2 matches at 12 bases. The junction had 4 bases not matched to a gene; V was cut back by 6 bases and J by 4 bases. This CDR3 spans 14 amino acids. Germline V gives CDR1 MNHNS, CDR2 SASEGT. CDR3 DNA: TGTGCCAGCAGATCACTAGCGGGAGGTTACGAGCAGTACTTC. The encoded protein is CASRSLAGGYEQYF.

Concerning this clonotype itself: The junction departs from germline at one end; a sequencing error may be responsible. The chain uses TRBV20-1 and TRBJ2-7; D might be TRBD2 (5 bases). CDR3 length: 13 residues. Germline assignment: CDR1 DFQATT and CDR2 SNEGSKA (reference sequence). The DNA of the CDR3 is TGCAGAGCTAGAGAACTAGGGAACTACGAGCAGTACTTC. The encoded protein is CRARELGNYEQYF.

This clonotype came up many times. The CDR3 bases are TGTGCCAGCAGCTTATTCGGCCGGAAAGAGGACTATGGCTACACCTTC. It translates to CASSLFGRKEDYGYTF. The chain couples TRBV7-9 to TRBJ1-2, with D unresolved. V dropped 2 bases and J dropped 3 bases, with 16 bases sitting between them. CDR1 and CDR2 (germline): SEHNR, FQNEAQ (reference sequence). The CDR3 consists of 16 residues. The full variable domain, completed using reference TRBV7-9 and TRBJ1-2, is DTGVSQNPRHKITKRGQNVTFRCDPISEHNRLYWYRQTLGQGPEFLTYFQNEAQLEKSRLLSDRFSAERPKGSFSTLEIQRTEQGDSAMYLCASSLFGRKEDYGYTFGSGTRLTVV.